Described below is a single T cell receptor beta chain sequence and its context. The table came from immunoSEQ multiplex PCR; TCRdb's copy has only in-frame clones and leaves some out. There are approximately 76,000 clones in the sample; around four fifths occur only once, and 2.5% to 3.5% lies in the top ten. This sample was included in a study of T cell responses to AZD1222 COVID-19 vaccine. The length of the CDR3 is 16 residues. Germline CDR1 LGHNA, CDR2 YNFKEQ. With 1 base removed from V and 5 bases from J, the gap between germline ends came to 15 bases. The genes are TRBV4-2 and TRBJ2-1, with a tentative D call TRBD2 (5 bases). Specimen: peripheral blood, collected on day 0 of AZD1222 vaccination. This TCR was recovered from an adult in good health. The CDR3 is CASSQAWRVEDNEQFF. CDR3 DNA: TGTGCCAGCAGCCAAGCTTGGCGGGTGGAAGACAATGAGCAGTTCTTC.